The 19 T cell receptor beta chains below were found in one sample sequenced in a study of blood T cell repertoires in COVID-19. Method: immunoSEQ multiplex PCR; TCRdb's copy keeps in-frame clones and lacks some. The profile shows approximately 96,000 clones, about 88% of them singletons. The source material was peripheral blood. The receptors shown here come from a woman older than 75 with acute or convalescent COVID-19.

This clone has more than one count but fewer than ten. V gene TRBV11-3 combines with J gene TRBJ2-1; D not resolved. This CDR3 has 15 amino acids. Trimming shortened V by 1 base and J by 0 bases, and 7 bases separated the two germline ends. Germline CDR1 SGHNT, CDR2 YENEEA. The CDR3 nucleotides read TGTGCCAGCAGCTTAGGATGGAGCTCCTACAATGAGCAGTTCTTC. As protein: CASSLGWSSYNEQFF.

The V and J genes are TRBV2 and TRBJ1-2; possibly TRBD1 for D (6 bases). Germline V gene data show CDR1 as SNHLY and CDR2 as FYNNEI. V was clipped by 6 bases and J by 3 bases, with 17 bases between them. The CDR3 consists of 15 residues. In nucleotides, the CDR3 is TGTGCCAGCAGCCCGCGGTGGGGGCTGGACTATGGCTACACCTTC. Translation: CASSPRWGLDYGYTF.

The table lists this clone with a count of one. The chain joins TRBV4-3 to TRBJ1-2, with TRBD1 as a possible D gene (6 bases). The V gene's germline CDR1 is LGHNA and CDR2 YSLEER. With 2 bases removed from V and 3 bases from J, the gap between germline ends came to 13 bases. This CDR3 has 15 amino acids. The CDR3 coding sequence is TGCGCCAGCAGCCAACGACTACAGGGAGACTATGGCTACACCTTC. It encodes CASSQRLQGDYGYTF.

The chain uses TRBV5-4 and TRBJ2-2, with D tentatively TRBD2 (6 bases). V shed 2 bases and J shed 0 bases, with 11 bases lying between them. Germline-derived CDR1 and CDR2 are SGHNT and YYREEE (reference sequence). CDR3 length: 16 residues. CDR3: CASSLEAGANTGELFF. CDR3 nucleotides: TGTGCCAGCAGCTTAGAAGCGGGTGCGAACACCGGGGAGCTGTTTTTT.

The genes are TRBV6-2 or TRBV6-3 and TRBJ2-3; D is unclear. CDR1 is MNHEY, CDR2 SVGEGT, per germline. V gave up 4 bases and J gave up 1 base, with 21 bases separating them. The CDR3 contains 18 residues. CDR3 coding DNA: TGTGCCAGCAGTTCTGACATGGGCATGATTTTTGGCACAGATACGCAGTATTTT. It codes for CASSSDMGMIFGTDTQYF.

The chain recombines TRBV5-5 with TRBJ2-7; 10 bases map to TRBD1. There are 14 residues in the CDR3. V gave up 2 bases and J gave up 3 bases; unmatched junction bases: 2. Per the germline V gene, CDR1 is SGHKS and CDR2 is YYEKEE (reference sequence). The DNA for the CDR3 is TGTGCCAGCAGCTTTCGGGACAGGGGCTACGAGCAGTACTTC. Amino acids: CASSFRDRGYEQYF. The complete variable domain, with remaining parts taken from reference TRBV5-5 and TRBJ2-7, reads DAGVTQSPTHLIKTRGQQVTLRCSPISGHKSVSWYQQVLGQGPQFIFQYYEKEERGRGNFPDRFSARQFPNYSSELNVNALLLGDSALYLCASSFRDRGYEQYFGPGTRLTVT.

This chain joins TRBV7-2 and TRBJ2-7, with 13 positions matching TRBD2. Per germline, CDR1 SGHTA and CDR2 FQGNSA. This CDR3 is 16 amino acids long. The V segment lost 5 bases and the J segment 2 bases; nucleotides outside the gene matches: 6. CDR3 DNA sequence: TGTGCCAGCAGCCGGACCGGGACTAGCGGGACCTACGAGCAGTACTTC. Protein product: CASSRTGTSGTYEQYF.

This sequence joins TRBV3-1 (or the pseudogene TRBV3-2) and TRBJ1-2; no reliable D call. Per the germline V gene, CDR1 is LGHDT and CDR2 is YNNKEL (reference sequence). This CDR3 spans 12 amino acids. The V end lost 3 bases, the J end lost 8 bases, and 10 bases lay between the germline ends. CDR3 sequence (DNA): TGTGCCAGCAGCCAGGTACAGCTCGGCTACACCTTC. This translates into CASSQVQLGYTF.

J is TRBJ1-5 and V is TRBV4-2; TRBD1 matches 10 bases. V lost 3 bases and J lost 2; bases outside the gene matches: 7. Germline lookup yields CDR1 LGHNA and CDR2 YNFKEQ. The CDR3 extends over 17 amino acids. The CDR3 spells CASSQEVTGGGNQPQHF. For the CDR3, the DNA is TGTGCCAGCAGCCAGGAGGTGACAGGGGGCGGCAATCAGCCCCAGCATTTT.

The chain employs TRBV30 and TRBJ1-6; D unresolved. The germline CDR1 and CDR2 sequences are GTSNPN and SVGIG (reference sequence). The CDR3 totals 13 residues. Deletions cut 4 bases from V and 9 bases from J, with 13 bases between. CDR3 sequence reads: CAWNPSEASPLHF. The CDR3 coding sequence is TGTGCCTGGAACCCCTCGGAGGCTTCACCCCTCCACTTT.

V and J are TRBV14 and TRBJ2-1, with D possibly matching TRBD2 (5 bases). The V gene's germline CDR1 is SGHDN and CDR2 FVKESK. The CDR3 covers 14 residues. V lost 2 bases and J 1 base, leaving 6 bases between the germline ends. Here the CDR3 reads CASSQPGSYNEQFF. The CDR3 region has the DNA TGTGCCAGCAGCCAACCGGGGTCCTACAATGAGCAGTTCTTC.

The chain carries TRBV11-3 and TRBJ1-1; D gene uncertain. CDR3 length: 13 amino acids. Germline CDR1 is SGHNT and CDR2 is YENEEA. The ends were cut back, 4 bases at V and 3 bases at J, with 9 bases in the middle. In nucleotides, the CDR3 is TGTGCCAGCAGCTACACAGATTACACTGAAGCTTTCTTT. Encoded protein: CASSYTDYTEAFF. The complete variable domain, with remaining parts taken from reference TRBV11-3 and TRBJ1-1, reads EAGVVQSPRYKIIEKKQPVAFWCNPISGHNTLYWYLQNLGQGPELLIRYENEEAVDDSQLPKDRFSAERLKGVDSTLKIQPAELGDSAVYLCASSYTDYTEAFFGQGTRLTVV.

This chain links TRBV7-3 with TRBJ2-7, with TRBD1 as a possible D gene (6 bases). The germline gives CDR1 SGHTA, CDR2 FQGTGA. V was trimmed by 5 bases and J by 2 bases, leaving 16 bases between them. The length of the CDR3 is 15 residues. CDR3 region: CASSLGTTPTYEQYF. In nucleotides, the CDR3 is TGTGCCAGCAGCCTCGGGACAACCCCGACCTACGAGCAGTACTTC.

This chain uses TRBV3-1 (or the pseudogene TRBV3-2) with TRBJ1-4, with D tentatively TRBD1 (6 bases). Trimming left V 1 base short and J 8 bases short, with 20 bases between. The CDR3 has 17 residues. CDR1 and CDR2 (germline): LGHDT, YNNKEL (reference sequence). CDR3 nucleotides: TGTGCCAGCAGCCAAGCTTCCAATACAGGGATGGGCGAAAAACTGTTTTTT. Its translation is CASSQASNTGMGEKLFF.

This chain uses TRBV18 with TRBJ1-1, with D possibly matching TRBD1 (5 bases). Trimming pared 0 bases from V and 2 bases from J, leaving 10 bases between. The CDR3 extends over 15 amino acids. Looked up from germline, CDR1 is KGHSH and CDR2 is LQKENI. The CDR3 nucleotides are TGTGCCAGCTCACCACCGAAGGGGCAAAACACTGAAGCTTTCTTT. Its translation: CASSPPKGQNTEAFF.

This rearrangement joins TRBV18 to TRBJ2-7, with 11 bases lining up with TRBD2. CDR3 length equals 14 residues. From germline, CDR1 is KGHSH and CDR2 LQKENI. The trim removed 8 bases at V and 5 bases at J, leaving 8 bases unmatched. The CDR3 protein is CASTPTSGENEQYF. DNA for the CDR3: TGTGCCAGCACTCCGACTAGCGGGGAGAACGAGCAGTACTTC.

This rearrangement joins TRBV7-2 to TRBJ1-1; a weak D match, TRBD1 (5 bases). The CDR3 contains 14 residues. Germline V CDR1 and CDR2: SGHTA, FQGNSA. V lost 3 bases and J lost 8, with 16 bases in between. Here the CDR3 reads CASSFTRVGREAFF. The CDR3 DNA sequence: TGTGCCAGCAGCTTCACCAGGGTGGGTAGGGAAGCTTTCTTT.

This chain connects TRBV28 to TRBJ1-2; TRBD1 is a possible D gene (5 bases). The CDR3 is 12 residues long. The V end was cut by 3 bases, the J end by 5 bases, with 7 bases between. Germline lookup yields CDR1 MDHEN and CDR2 SYDVKM. CDR3 in amino acids: CASSLTDYGYTF. The CDR3 region has the DNA TGTGCCAGCAGTTTGACAGATTATGGCTACACCTTC.

This clone was counted between two and nine times. The chain joins TRBV28 to TRBJ2-7, with D maybe TRBD1 (7 bases). Germline loops: CDR1 MDHEN, CDR2 SYDVKM. CDR3 length: 14 amino acids. V lost 9 bases to trimming and J lost 2 bases, with 17 bases between them. The CDR3: CASGTGGGPYEQYF. The CDR3, as DNA: TGTGCCAGTGGGACTGGAGGGGGCCCCTACGAGCAGTACTTC.